This TCR beta chain was identified in a study of breast tumors, draining lymph nodes, adjacent tissues. This clonotype was picked up one time. Its antigen is not known. This may be a read error: a much more frequent sequence differs by one nucleotide. Study-wide results and caveats: Compared with lymph nodes, tumors were less diverse; compared with nontumor tissue, more.

TCRdb fed the multiplex PCR reads into MiXCR, producing one record per CDR3 protein. This sample yields some 120,000 distinct CDR3 sequences, of which roughly 21% are seen a single time; 3% to 4% belongs to the top ten. Germline V gene lookup returns CDR1 LNHDA and CDR2 SQIVND (reference sequence). The CDR3 contains 13 residues. Samples came from axillary lymph nodes draining the breast cancer. The sample consisted of axillary lymph node tissue. The chain employs TRBV19 and TRBJ2-5, with D tentatively TRBD1 (6 bases). This TCR came from a female donor with breast cancer. Some clones in this sample may be carry-over from other donors' samples. Written as DNA, the CDR3 is TGTGCCAGTGGTATAGGGGGACGGGAGACCCAGTACTTC. Encoded protein: CASGIGGRETQYF.